This T cell receptor (beta chain) was found in a study of T-cell memory formation after mild COVID-19 (dated by TCRdb to the early 2020s). Background for the entire study: TCR sequence clusters from the two donors were largely donor specific. Two young, previously healthy adult volunteers made up the cohort, one male and one female. In a couple of donors, T-cell clones that expanded and contracted after mild COVID-19 were tracked by sequencing TCRalpha and TCRbeta repertoires over time. On the study overall, not on this receptor specifically: SARS-CoV-2 specificity of the second-wave clones peaking on day 37 was not confirmed. Some responding clones were found in pre-infection memory, which suggests that pre-existing cross-reactive memory T cells took part in the SARS-CoV-2 response. Contracting CD4+ clones were located mainly in the CM and EM memory subsets, whereas CD8+ clones were found to be enriched in EMRA. Only a couple of mild cases were covered by the study, and larger cohorts that include severe cases with pre-infection samples were considered necessary. Balanced CD4/CD8 phenotypes were observed for clones contracting from day 15 to 85, whereas a bias towards CD4+ was observed for a second wave of clones expanding from day 15 to 37.

As concerns this clonotype: Its antigen remains undetermined. No base quality values were provided; no much bigger clone lies one nucleotide off.

PBMCs were isolated by Ficoll-Paque density gradient centrifugation. Trimming at the junction amounts to 0 bases on V and 4 bases on J, and the germline ends lie 15 bases apart. CDR3 length: 16 amino acids, cysteine to phenylalanine. The DNA shown is the 48-base CDR3, in frame from base 1. CDR1 is given as MGHRA and CDR2 as YSYEKL, both from the germline V gene. The listed sequencing device is Illumina NovaSeq 6000. TCRalpha and TCRbeta cDNA libraries were constructed by 5'RACE with constant-segment primers, with sample barcodes and unique molecular identifiers being introduced. RNA was extracted from every sample with Trizol reagent. The libraries were amplified in two PCR steps, and the second step added a second sample barcode and Illumina TruSeq adapters. Sequencing of libraries was performed on an Illumina NovaSeq with 2 x 150 bp paired-end reads. As for the original processing: Demultiplexing of reads and collapsing into UMI-guided consensus sequences were performed with migec v1.2.7. Using mixcr v2.1.11, UMI consensuses were aligned to TRA and TRB V and J templates and then assembled into clonotypes. A clonotype was counted as expanded or contracted only if both edgeR and NoisET called the change significant, with noise models trained on biological replicates. For edgeR calls, the cutoffs were a false discovery rate-adjusted p below 0.01 and a log2 fold-change threshold of 1. PCA with hierarchical clustering of max-normalized trajectories of the 1000 most abundant clonotypes was used as exploratory dynamics analysis. Separately sequenced CD4+ and CD8+ repertoires were used to assign a CD4 or CD8 phenotype to each responding clone. TCRdb reprocessing: public reads trimmed at Q25 with fastp, clones called with MiXCR, in-frame beta chains kept. Under each unique CDR3 protein, matching rows form one entry showing the most common genes and DNA. It is TCRdb's table, rather than the study itself, that gives the V and J calls and clone size. This sample comprises roughly 500,000 distinct CDR3 sequences, just over 20% of them detected only once. The ten largest clonotypes hold approximately 13% of the sample.

The clonotype was recovered from an adult woman who had mild COVID-19 (a few samples of this study predate the infection). The sample titles of this study are shuffled in the database, so cell type and time point are left out; the donor was told from shared clones. The chain is assembled from TRBV4-1 and TRBJ1-2; TRBD1 could be the D gene, as 5 bases match. The sequenced sample was PBMCs or a T cell subset sorted from them (not recorded which). The CDR3 is CASSQEEEGRGYGYTF. DNA sequence: TGCGCCAGCAGCCAAGAGGAGGAGGGGCGCGGCTATGGCTACACCTTC.